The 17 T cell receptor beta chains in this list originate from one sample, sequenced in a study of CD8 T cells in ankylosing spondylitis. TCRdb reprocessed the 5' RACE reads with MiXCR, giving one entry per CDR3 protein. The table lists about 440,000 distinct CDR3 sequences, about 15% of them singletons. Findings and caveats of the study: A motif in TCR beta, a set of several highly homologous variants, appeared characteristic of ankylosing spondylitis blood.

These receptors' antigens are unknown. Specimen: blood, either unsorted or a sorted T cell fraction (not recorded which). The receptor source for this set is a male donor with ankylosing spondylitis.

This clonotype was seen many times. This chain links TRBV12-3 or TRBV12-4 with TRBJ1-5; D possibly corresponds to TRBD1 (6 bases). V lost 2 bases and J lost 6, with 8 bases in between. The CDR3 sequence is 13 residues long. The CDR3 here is CASSLSGVQPQHF. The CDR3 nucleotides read TGTGCCAGCAGTTTATCAGGGGTTCAGCCCCAGCATTTT.

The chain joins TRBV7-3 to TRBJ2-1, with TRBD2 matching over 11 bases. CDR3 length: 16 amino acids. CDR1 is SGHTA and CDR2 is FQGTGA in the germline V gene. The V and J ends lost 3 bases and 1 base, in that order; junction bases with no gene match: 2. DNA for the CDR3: TGTGCCAGCAGCTTTAGCGGGGGGGCTTCCTACAATGAGCAGTTCTTC. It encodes CASSFSGGASYNEQFF.

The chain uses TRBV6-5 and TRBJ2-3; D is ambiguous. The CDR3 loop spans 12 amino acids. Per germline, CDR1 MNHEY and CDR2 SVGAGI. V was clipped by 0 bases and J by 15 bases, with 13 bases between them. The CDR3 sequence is CASSYSDGPLYF. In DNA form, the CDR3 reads TGTGCCAGCAGTTACTCGGACGGACCACTATATTTT.

In DNA form, the CDR3 reads TGTGCCAGCAGCTTAGAGCCGGGACCTTCCACCCAGTACTTC. This gives the protein CASSLEPGPSTQYF. The rearrangement joins TRBV7-2 to TRBJ2-5; D could derive from TRBD1 or TRBD2 (5 bases each). Looked up from germline, CDR1 is SGHTA and CDR2 is FQGNSA. The V end was cut by 1 base, the J end by 8 bases, with 14 bases between. The CDR3 has 14 amino acids.

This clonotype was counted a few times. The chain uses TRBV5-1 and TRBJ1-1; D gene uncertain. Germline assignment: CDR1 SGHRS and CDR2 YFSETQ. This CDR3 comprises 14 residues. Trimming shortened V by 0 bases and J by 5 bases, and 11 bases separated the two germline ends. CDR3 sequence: CASSLGQRWTEAFF. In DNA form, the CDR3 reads TGCGCCAGCAGCTTGGGACAAAGATGGACTGAAGCTTTCTTT.

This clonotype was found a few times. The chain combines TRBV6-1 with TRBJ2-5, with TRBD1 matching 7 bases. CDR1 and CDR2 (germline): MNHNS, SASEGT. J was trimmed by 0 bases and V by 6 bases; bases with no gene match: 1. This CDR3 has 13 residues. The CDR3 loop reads CASRTGNQETQYF. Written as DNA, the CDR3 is TGTGCCAGCAGGACAGGGAACCAAGAGACCCAGTACTTC.

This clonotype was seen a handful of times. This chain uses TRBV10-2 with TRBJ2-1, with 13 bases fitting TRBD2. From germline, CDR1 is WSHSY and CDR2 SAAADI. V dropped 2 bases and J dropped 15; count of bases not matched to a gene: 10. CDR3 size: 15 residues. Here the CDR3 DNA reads TGCGCCAGCAGTGAGGGGGGACTAGCGGGACAAAGACTGTTCTTC. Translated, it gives CASSEGGLAGQRLFF.

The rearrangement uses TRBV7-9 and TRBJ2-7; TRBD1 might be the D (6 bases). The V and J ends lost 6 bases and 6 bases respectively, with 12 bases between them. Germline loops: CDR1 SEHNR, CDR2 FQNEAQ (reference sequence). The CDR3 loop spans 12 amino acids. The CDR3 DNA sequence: TGTGCCAGCAGACAGGGCGTTGGCGAGCAGTACTTC. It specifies CASRQGVGEQYF.

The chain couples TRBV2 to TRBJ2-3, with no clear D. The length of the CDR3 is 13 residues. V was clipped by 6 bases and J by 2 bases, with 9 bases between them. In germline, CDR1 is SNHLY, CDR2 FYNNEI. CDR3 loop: CASRQRTTDTQYF. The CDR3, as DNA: TGTGCCAGCAGGCAGAGAACCACAGATACGCAGTATTTT. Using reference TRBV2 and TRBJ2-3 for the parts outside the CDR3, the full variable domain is EPEVTQTPSHQVTQMGQEVILRCVPISNHLYFYWYRQILGQKVEFLVSFYNNEISEKSEIFDDQFSVERPDGSNFTLKIRSTKLEDSAMYFCASRQRTTDTQYFGPGTRLTVL.

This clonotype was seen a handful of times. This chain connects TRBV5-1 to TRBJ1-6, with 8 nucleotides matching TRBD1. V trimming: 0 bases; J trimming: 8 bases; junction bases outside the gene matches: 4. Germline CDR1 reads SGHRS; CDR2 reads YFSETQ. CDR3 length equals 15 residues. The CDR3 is CASSLAGQVYSPLHF. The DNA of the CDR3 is TGCGCCAGCAGCTTGGCGGGACAGGTTTATTCACCCCTCCACTTT.

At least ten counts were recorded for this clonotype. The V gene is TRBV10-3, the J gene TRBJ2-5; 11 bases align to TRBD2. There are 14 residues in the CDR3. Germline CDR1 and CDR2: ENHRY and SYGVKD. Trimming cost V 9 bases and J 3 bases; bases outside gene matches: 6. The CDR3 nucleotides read TGTGCCATTGGACTAGCGGGTAAAGAAGAGACCCAGTACTTC. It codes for CAIGLAGKEETQYF.

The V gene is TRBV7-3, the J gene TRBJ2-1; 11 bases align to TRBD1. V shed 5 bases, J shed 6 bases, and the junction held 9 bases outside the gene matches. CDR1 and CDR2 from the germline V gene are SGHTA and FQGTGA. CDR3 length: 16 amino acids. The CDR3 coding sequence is TGTGCCAGCAGCGGGACAGGGGGTCGAAGGGGCAATGAGCAGTTCTTC. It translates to CASSGTGGRRGNEQFF.

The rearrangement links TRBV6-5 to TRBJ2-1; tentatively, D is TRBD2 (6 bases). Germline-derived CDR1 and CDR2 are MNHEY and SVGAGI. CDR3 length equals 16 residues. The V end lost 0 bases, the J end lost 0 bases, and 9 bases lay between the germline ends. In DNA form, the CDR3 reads TGTGCCAGCAGTTACTCCGGGGGAAGCTCCTACAATGAGCAGTTCTTC. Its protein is CASSYSGGSSYNEQFF.

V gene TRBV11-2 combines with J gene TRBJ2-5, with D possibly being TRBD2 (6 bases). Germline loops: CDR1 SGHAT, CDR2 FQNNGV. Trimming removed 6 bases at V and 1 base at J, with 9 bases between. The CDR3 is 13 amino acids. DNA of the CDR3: TGTGCCAGCAGAGCGGGCCCCCAAGAGACCCAGTACTTC. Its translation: CASRAGPQETQYF. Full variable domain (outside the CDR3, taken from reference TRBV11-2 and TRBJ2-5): EAGVAQSPRYKIIEKRQSVAFWCNPISGHATLYWYQQILGQGPKLLIQFQNNGVVDDSQLPKDRFSAERLKGVDSTLKIQPAKLEDSAVYLCASRAGPQETQYFGPGTRLLVL.

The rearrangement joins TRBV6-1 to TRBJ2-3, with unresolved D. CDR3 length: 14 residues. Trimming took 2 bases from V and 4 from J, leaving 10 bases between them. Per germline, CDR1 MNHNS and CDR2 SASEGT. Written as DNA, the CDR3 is TGTGCCAGCAGTGAACCATCGCAATCAGATACGCAGTATTTT. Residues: CASSEPSQSDTQYF.

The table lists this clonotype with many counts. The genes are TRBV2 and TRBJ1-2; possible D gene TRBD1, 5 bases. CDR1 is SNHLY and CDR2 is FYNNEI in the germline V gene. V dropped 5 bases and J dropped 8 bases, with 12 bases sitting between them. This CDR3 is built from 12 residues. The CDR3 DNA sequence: TGTGCCAGCAGTCTAGGGGTGGGAGGCTACACCTTC. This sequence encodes CASSLGVGGYTF.

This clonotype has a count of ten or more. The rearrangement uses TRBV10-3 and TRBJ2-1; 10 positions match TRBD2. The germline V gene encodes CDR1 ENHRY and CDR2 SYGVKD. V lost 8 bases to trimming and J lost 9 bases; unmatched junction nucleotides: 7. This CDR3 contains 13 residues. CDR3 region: CAIGGTSETEQFF. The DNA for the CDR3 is TGTGCCATCGGCGGGACTAGCGAAACTGAGCAGTTCTTC.